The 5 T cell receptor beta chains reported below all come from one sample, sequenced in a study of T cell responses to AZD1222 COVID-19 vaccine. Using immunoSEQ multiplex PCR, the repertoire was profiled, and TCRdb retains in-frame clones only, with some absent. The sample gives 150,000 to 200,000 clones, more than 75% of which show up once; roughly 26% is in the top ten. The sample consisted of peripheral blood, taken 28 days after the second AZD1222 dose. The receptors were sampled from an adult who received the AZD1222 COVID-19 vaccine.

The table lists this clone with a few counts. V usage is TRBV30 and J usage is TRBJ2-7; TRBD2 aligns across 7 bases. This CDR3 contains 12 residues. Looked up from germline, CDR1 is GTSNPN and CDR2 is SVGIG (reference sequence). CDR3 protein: CAIGGVAYEQYF. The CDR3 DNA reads TGTGCTATTGGGGGGGTGGCCTACGAGCAGTACTTC.

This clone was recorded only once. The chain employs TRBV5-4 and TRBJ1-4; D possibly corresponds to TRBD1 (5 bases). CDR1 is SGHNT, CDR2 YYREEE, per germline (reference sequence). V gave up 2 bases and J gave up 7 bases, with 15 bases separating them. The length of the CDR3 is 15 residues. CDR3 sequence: CASSFGTLGSEKLFF. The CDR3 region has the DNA TGTGCCAGCAGCTTCGGGACCCTCGGGAGTGAAAAACTGTTTTTT. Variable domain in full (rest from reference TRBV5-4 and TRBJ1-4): ETGVTQSPTHLIKTRGQQVTLRCSSQSGHNTVSWYQQALGQGPQFIFQYYREEENGRGNFPPRFSGLQFPNYSSELNVNALELDDSALYLCASSFGTLGSEKLFFGSGTQLSVL.

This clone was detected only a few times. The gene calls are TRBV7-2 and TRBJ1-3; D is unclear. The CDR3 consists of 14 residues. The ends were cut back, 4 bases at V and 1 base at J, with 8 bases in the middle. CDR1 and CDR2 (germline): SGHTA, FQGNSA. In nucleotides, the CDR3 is TGTGCCAGCAGCTGGCGGGGATCTGGAAACACCATATATTTT. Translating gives CASSWRGSGNTIYF.

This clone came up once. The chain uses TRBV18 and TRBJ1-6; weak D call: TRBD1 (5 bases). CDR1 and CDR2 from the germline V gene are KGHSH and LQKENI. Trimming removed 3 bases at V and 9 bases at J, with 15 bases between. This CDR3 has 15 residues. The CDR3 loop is CASSPEGVHGSPLHF. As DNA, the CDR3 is TGTGCCAGCTCACCCGAAGGGGTTCACGGTTCACCCCTCCACTTT.

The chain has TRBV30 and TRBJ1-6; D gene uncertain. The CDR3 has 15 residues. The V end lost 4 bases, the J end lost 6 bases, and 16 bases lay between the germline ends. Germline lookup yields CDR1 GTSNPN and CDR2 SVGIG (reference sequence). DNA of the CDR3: TGTGCCTGGAAATACGCCGGGAAGGTTAATTCACCCCTCCACTTT. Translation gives CAWKYAGKVNSPLHF.